The 9 T cell receptor beta chains reported below all come from one sample, sequenced in a study of blood T cell repertoires in COVID-19. Assay used: immunoSEQ multiplex PCR; TCRdb lists only in-frame clones, some missing. Altogether more than 300,000 clones are present, nearly 90% being singletons, with the ten largest covering around 0.98%. Sequenced input: peripheral blood. The origin of the receptors is a woman in her thirties or forties with COVID-19, enrolled during active disease.

The table lists this clone with a few counts. V gene TRBV5-6 combines with J gene TRBJ1-1, with 8 bases lining up with TRBD1. This CDR3 has 14 amino acids. V lost 4 bases, J lost 5 bases, and 7 bases stayed unmatched. Germline-derived CDR1 and CDR2 are SGHDT and YYEEEE. The CDR3 bases are TGTGCCAGCAGCCGCCAACAGGGGGGAACTGAAGCTTTCTTT. Translation: CASSRQQGGTEAFF.

This sequence joins TRBV7-9 and TRBJ1-3, with D tentatively TRBD1 (5 bases). Looked up from germline, CDR1 is SEHNR and CDR2 is FQNEAQ (reference sequence). The CDR3 consists of 12 residues. Trimming left V 4 bases short and J 11 bases short, with 12 bases between. CDR3 coding DNA: TGTGCCAGCAGCTCCACGCAGGGCCCCATATATTTT. It yields the protein CASSSTQGPIYF.

This clone was seen a handful of times. V usage is TRBV27 and J usage is TRBJ1-5; no clear D gene. This CDR3 region has 13 residues. The germline CDR1 and CDR2 sequences are MNHEY and SMNVEV (reference sequence). V was trimmed by 3 bases and J by 7 bases, leaving 10 bases between them. The DNA of the CDR3 is TGTGCCAGCAGTTTCACAGTCGTCCAGCCCCAGCATTTT. Its protein product is CASSFTVVQPQHF.

V and J are TRBV4-3 and TRBJ2-6; maybe TRBD1 (6 bases). This CDR3 is 16 amino acids long. V lost 0 bases and J lost 1, with 7 bases in between. Germline CDR1 is LGHNA and CDR2 is YSLEER. Here the CDR3 reads CASSQEGTSGANVLTF. CDR3 nucleotide sequence: TGCGCCAGCAGCCAAGAGGGGACATCTGGGGCCAACGTCCTGACTTTC.

The gene calls are TRBV2 and TRBJ1-1; no firm D call. The CDR3 runs to 14 residues. CDR1 and CDR2 from the germline V gene are SNHLY and FYNNEI. V was cut by 3 bases and J by 0 bases, with 8 bases left in between. The CDR3 region has the DNA TGTGCCAGCAGTGACAGTCAAATGAACACTGAAGCTTTCTTT. As protein: CASSDSQMNTEAFF.

The chain has TRBV12-3 or TRBV12-4 and TRBJ1-1; a possible D gene is TRBD1 (6 bases). The CDR3 contains 11 residues. Trimming shortened V by 4 bases and J by 7 bases, and 7 bases separated the two germline ends. CDR3 residues: CASSYRDEAFF. The CDR3 region has the DNA TGTGCCAGCAGTTACAGGGATGAAGCTTTCTTT.

The chain is built from TRBV6-5 and TRBJ2-3, with a tentative D call TRBD1 (5 bases). CDR1 and CDR2 (germline): MNHEY, SVGAGI. V was cut by 6 bases and J by 2 bases, with 12 bases left in between. The CDR3 loop spans 14 amino acids. The CDR3 region is CASSALGPTDTQYF. The CDR3 DNA sequence: TGTGCCAGCAGCGCACTGGGGCCCACAGATACGCAGTATTTT.

V is TRBV5-1 and J is TRBJ2-7; maybe TRBD1 (6 bases). In germline, CDR1 is SGHRS, CDR2 YFSETQ. The CDR3 is made up of 14 amino acids. V gave up 1 base and J gave up 7 bases, with 15 bases separating them. This chain's CDR3 is CASSLQLQGWEQYF. CDR3 nucleotide sequence: TGCGCCAGCAGCTTGCAATTACAGGGTTGGGAGCAGTACTTC. The whole variable domain, filled in from reference TRBV5-1 and TRBJ2-7, reads KAGVTQTPRYLIKTRGQQVTLSCSPISGHRSVSWYQQTPGQGLQFLFEYFSETQRNKGNFPGRFSGRQFSNSRSEMNVSTLELGDSALYLCASSLQLQGWEQYFGPGTRLTVT.

This chain connects TRBV2 to TRBJ1-2; D gene ambiguous. Trimming cost V 3 bases and J 5 bases, with 7 bases left between them. Germline V CDR1 and CDR2: SNHLY, FYNNEI. The CDR3 has 12 amino acids. For the CDR3, the DNA is TGTGCCAGCAGTGATTCGGGGTATGGCTACACCTTC. Translating it yields CASSDSGYGYTF.